These 10 T cell receptor beta chains share one sample of origin, sequenced in a study of cytomegalovirus exposure and HLA in healthy donors. PCR involved 60 Vbeta and 13 Jbeta primers. Repertoires were generated with immunoSEQ multiplex PCR, while TCRdb's copy carries only in-frame clones and drops some. The sample contains some 140,000 clones, about 64% of which appear only once. Sequences were obtained from PBMCs. These receptors originate from a woman aged 40 to 50 in good health and CMV-seronegative.

This chain links TRBV9 with TRBJ2-3; 8 bases are shared with TRBD1. This CDR3 comprises 15 residues. From germline, CDR1 is SGDLS and CDR2 YYNGEE. The trim removed 3 bases at V and 3 bases at J, leaving 6 bases unmatched. The CDR3: CASSAPGQVTDTQYF. Written as DNA, the CDR3 is TGTGCCAGCAGCGCCCCGGGACAGGTTACAGATACGCAGTATTTT. The variable domain in full, with the rest retrieved from reference TRBV9 and TRBJ2-3, is DSGVTQTPKHLITATGQRVTLRCSPRSGDLSVYWYQQSLDQGLQFLIQYYNGEERAKGNILERFSAQQFPDLHSELNLSSLELGDSALYFCASSAPGQVTDTQYFGPGTRLTVL.

V usage is TRBV28 and J usage is TRBJ1-5; 7 bases align to TRBD1. The ends lost 3 bases at V and 7 bases at J; junction bases unmatched: 6. This CDR3 spans 14 amino acids. Germline assignment: CDR1 MDHEN and CDR2 SYDVKM. The CDR3 DNA sequence: TGTGCCAGCAGTTTGAGGCAGGGGGACCAGCCCCAGCATTTT. Its protein is CASSLRQGDQPQHF.

The chain uses TRBV6-5 and TRBJ2-7, with 10 positions matching TRBD1. V trimming: 4 bases; J trimming: 0 bases; junction bases outside the gene matches: 3. The CDR3 sequence is 15 residues long. Per germline, CDR1 MNHEY and CDR2 SVGAGI. The CDR3 sequence is CASSLTGGASYEQYF. The CDR3 coding sequence is TGTGCCAGCAGTTTGACAGGGGGCGCCTCCTACGAGCAGTACTTC.

There are a few counts of this clone. This chain connects TRBV4-1 to TRBJ1-5, with 9 nucleotides matching TRBD1. V gave up 4 bases and J gave up 5 bases; unmatched junction bases: 6. CDR1 is MGHRA and CDR2 is YSYEKL in the germline V gene. The length of the CDR3 is 15 residues. The CDR3 region has the DNA TGCGCCAGCAGCCGAACAGGGGGCATTGATCAGCCCCAGCATTTT. Translation gives CASSRTGGIDQPQHF.

The chain uses TRBV21-1 and TRBJ1-6; the D call TRBD1 from the table was never checked on the DNA. TRBV21-1 is annotated as a pseudogene. The CDR3 covers 16 residues. The CDR3 region has the DNA TGTGCCAGCAGCAAGGTATACAGGGGGACTAATTCACCCCTCCACTTT. It encodes CASSKVYRGTNSPLHF.

CDR3 in amino acids: CASSQTSGRGEETQYF. CDR3 nucleotides: TGTGCCAGCAGCCAAACGAGTGGGCGGGGAGAAGAGACCCAGTACTTC. V gene TRBV5-5 combines with J gene TRBJ2-5; D might be TRBD2 (6 bases). The CDR3 runs 16 residues. Trimming pared 4 bases from V and 3 bases from J, leaving 19 bases between. The germline CDR1 and CDR2 sequences are SGHKS and YYEKEE (reference sequence).

The V call is TRBV10-3, the J call TRBJ1-6; TRBD1 is a possible D gene (6 bases). This CDR3 contains 15 residues. Trimming removed 4 bases from V and 7 bases from J, with 14 bases in between. Germline lookup yields CDR1 ENHRY and CDR2 SYGVKD. CDR3 sequence: CAISVLGGLNSPLHF. The CDR3 nucleotides are TGTGCCATCAGTGTTTTAGGGGGTCTGAATTCACCCCTCCACTTT.

The V and J genes are TRBV21-1 and TRBJ1-2; no check of the table's D call, TRBD1, against the DNA was made. TRBV21-1 has pseudogene status. The CDR3 runs to 14 residues. CDR3 amino acids: CAISIQGARNGYTF. The CDR3 DNA follows: TGTGCCATTTCTATCCAGGGGGCGCGTAATGGCTACACCTTC.

V usage is TRBV6-5 and J usage is TRBJ2-7; the D gene is possibly TRBD1 (6 bases). V was clipped by 4 bases and J by 3 bases, with 13 bases between them. The V gene's germline CDR1 is MNHEY and CDR2 SVGAGI. The length of the CDR3 is 14 residues. DNA of the CDR3: TGTGCCAGCAGTTCAGGGTTGGGACACTACGAGCAGTACTTC. Translating it yields CASSSGLGHYEQYF.

This chain links TRBV4-2 with TRBJ1-2, with TRBD1 matching 11 bases. The CDR3 contains 15 residues. The germline CDR1 and CDR2 sequences are LGHNA and YNFKEQ. J was trimmed by 8 bases and V by 3 bases; bases with no gene match: 8. CDR3 in DNA: TGTGCCAGCAGCCAGGCTGGACAGGGGGCGCAAGGCTACACCTTC. Amino acid sequence: CASSQAGQGAQGYTF.